This T cell receptor beta chain originates from a study of T cells in Graves' hyperthyroidism and ophthalmopathy. The germline gives CDR1 PRHDT, CDR2 FYEKMQ (reference sequence). The length of the CDR3 is 15 residues. A few counts support this clonotype. Its antigen is as yet unknown. One junction end disagrees with the germline gene, perhaps due to a read error. RNA transcripts were the template for amplifying TCR beta CDR3 regions. RT-PCR in the first round (using the HTBI primer set) targeted the TCR CDR3. TCRdb ran MiXCR on the multiplex PCR reads and lists one entry per CDR3 protein. The repertoire has about 680,000 distinct CDR3 sequences, about a third of them found once; the top ten carry around 31%. Study findings and constraints: Blood also showed most of the thyroid clonotypes that were expanded above 0.001.

The receptor was derived from a woman aged 40 to 55 with Graves' hyperthyroidism. Sequenced sample: blood. V gene TRBV13 combines with J gene TRBJ2-7; 8 bases match TRBD2. CDR3 protein: CASSLRAGAPYEQYF. As DNA, the CDR3 is TGTGCCAGCAGCCTCCGAGCGGGAGCACCCTATGAGCAGTACTTC.